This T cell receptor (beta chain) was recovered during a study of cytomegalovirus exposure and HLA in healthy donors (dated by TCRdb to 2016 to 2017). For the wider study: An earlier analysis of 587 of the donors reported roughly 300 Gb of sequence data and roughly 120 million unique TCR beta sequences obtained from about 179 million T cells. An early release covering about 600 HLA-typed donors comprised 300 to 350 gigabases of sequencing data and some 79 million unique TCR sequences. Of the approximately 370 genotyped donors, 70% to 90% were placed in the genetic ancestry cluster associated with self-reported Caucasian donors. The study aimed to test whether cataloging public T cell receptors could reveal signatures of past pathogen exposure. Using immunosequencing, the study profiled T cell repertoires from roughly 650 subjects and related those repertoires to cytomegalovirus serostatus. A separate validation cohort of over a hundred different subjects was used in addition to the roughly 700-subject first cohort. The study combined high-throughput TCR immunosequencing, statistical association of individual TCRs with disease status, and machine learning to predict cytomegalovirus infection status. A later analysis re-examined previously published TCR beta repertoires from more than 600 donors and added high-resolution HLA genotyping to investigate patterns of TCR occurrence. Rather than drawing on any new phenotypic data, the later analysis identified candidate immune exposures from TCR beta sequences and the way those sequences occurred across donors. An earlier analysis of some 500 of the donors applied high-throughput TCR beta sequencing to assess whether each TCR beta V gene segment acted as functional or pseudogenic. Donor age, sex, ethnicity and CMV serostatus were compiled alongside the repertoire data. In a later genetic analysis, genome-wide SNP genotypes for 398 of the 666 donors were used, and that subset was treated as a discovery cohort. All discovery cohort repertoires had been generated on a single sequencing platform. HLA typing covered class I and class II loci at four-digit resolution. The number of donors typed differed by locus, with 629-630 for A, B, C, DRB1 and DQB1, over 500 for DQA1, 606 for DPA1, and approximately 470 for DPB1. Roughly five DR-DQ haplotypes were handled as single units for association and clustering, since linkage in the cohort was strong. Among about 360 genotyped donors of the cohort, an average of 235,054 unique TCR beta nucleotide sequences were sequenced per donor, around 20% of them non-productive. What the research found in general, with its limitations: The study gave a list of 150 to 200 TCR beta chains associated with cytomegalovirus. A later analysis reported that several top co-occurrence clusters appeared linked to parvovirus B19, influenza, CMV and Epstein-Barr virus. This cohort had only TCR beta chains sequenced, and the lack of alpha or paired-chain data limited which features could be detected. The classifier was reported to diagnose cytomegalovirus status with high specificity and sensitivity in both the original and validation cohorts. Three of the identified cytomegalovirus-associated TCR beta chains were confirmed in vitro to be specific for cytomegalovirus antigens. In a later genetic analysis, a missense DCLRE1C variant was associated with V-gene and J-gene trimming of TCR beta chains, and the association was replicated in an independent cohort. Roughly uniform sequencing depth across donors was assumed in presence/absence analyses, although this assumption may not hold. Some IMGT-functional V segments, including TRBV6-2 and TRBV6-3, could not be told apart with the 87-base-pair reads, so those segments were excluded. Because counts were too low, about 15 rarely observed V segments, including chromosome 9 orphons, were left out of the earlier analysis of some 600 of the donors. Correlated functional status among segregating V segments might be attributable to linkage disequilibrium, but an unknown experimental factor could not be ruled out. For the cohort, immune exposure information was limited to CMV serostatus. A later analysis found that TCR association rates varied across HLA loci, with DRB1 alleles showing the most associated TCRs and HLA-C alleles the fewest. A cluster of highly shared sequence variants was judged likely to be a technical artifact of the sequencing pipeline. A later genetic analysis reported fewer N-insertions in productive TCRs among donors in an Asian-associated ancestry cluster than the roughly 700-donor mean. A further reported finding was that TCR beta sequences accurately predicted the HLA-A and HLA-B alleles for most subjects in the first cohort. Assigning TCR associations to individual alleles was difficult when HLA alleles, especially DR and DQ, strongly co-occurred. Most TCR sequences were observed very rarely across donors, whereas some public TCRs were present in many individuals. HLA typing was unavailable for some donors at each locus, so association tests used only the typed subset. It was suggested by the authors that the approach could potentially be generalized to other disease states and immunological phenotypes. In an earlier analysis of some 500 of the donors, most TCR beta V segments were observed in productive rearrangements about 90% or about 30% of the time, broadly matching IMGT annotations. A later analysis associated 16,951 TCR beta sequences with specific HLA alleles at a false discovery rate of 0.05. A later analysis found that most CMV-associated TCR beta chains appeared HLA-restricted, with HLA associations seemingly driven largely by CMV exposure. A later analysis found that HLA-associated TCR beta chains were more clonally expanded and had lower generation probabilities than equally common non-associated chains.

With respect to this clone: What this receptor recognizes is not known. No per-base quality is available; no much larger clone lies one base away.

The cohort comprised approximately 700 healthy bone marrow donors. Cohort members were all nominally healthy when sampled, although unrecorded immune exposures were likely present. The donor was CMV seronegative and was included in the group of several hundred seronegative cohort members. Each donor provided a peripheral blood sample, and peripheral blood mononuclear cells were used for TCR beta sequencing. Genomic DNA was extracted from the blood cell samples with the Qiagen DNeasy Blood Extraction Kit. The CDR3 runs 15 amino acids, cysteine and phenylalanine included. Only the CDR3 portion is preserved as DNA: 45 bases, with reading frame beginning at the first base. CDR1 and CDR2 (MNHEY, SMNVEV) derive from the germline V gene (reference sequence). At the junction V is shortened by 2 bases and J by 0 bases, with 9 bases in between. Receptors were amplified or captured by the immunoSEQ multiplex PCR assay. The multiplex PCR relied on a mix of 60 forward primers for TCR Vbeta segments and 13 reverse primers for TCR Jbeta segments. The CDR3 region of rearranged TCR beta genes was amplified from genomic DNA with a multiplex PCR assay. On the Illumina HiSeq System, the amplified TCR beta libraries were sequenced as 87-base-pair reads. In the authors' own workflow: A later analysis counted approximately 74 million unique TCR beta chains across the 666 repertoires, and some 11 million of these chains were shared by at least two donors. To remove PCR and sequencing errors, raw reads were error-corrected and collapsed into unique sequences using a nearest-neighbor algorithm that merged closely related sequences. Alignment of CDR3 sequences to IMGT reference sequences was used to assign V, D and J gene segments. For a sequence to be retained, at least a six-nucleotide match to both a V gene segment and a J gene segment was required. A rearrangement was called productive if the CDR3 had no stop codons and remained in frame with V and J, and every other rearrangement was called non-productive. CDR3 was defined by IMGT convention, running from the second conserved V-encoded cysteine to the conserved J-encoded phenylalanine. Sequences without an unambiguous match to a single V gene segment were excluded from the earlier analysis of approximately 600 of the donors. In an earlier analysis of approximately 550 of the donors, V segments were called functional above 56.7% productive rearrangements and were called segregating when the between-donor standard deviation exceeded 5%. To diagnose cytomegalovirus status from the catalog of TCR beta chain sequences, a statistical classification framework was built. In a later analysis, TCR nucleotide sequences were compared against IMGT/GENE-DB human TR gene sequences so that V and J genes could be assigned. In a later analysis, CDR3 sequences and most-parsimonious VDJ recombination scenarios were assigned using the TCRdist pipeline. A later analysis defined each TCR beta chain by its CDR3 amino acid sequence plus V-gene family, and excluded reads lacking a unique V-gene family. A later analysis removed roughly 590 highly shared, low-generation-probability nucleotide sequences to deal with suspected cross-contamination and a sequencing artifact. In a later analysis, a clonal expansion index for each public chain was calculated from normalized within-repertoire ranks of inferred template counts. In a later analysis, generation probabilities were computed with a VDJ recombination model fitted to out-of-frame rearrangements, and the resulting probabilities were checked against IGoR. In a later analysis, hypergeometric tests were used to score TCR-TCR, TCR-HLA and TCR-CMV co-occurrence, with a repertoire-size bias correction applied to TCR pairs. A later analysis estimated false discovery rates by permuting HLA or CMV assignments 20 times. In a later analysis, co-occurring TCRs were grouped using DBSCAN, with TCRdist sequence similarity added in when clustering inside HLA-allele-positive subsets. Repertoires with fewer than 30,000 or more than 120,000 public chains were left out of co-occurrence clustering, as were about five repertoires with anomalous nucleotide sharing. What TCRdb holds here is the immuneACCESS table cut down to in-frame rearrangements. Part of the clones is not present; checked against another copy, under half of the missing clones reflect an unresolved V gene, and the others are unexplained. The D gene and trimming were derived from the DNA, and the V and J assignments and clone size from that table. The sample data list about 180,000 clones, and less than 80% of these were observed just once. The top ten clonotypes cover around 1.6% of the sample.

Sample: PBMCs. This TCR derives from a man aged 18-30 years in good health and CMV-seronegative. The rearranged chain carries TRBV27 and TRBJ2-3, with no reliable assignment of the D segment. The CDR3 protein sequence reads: CASSLGRRSTDTQYF. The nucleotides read TGTGCCAGCAGTTTAGGGCGTCGGAGCACAGATACGCAGTATTTT.